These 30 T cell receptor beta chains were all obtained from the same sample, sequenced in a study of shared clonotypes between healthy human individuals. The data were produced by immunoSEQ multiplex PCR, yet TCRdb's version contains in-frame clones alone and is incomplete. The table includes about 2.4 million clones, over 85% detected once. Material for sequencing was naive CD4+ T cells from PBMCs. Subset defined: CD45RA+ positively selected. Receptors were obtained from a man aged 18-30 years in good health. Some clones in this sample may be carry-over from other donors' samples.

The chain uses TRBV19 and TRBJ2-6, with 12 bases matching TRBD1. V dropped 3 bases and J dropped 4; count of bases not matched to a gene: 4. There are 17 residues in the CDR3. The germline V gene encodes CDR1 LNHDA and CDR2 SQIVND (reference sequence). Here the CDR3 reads CASSIRDRGLGANVLTF. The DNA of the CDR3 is TGTGCCAGTAGTATCCGGGACAGGGGGCTGGGGGCCAACGTCCTGACTTTC. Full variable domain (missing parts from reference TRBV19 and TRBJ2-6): DGGITQSPKYLFRKEGQNVTLSCEQNLNHDAMYWYRQDPGQGLRLIYYSQIVNDFQKGDIAEGYSVSREKKESFPLTVTSAQKNPTAFYLCASSIRDRGLGANVLTFGAGSRLTVL.

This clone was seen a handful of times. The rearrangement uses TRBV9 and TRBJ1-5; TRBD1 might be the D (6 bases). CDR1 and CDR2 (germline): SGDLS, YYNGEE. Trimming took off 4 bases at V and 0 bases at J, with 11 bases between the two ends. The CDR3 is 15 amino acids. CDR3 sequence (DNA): TGTGCCAGCAGCTTGGGGGCGGATAGCAATCAGCCCCAGCATTTT. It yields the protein CASSLGADSNQPQHF. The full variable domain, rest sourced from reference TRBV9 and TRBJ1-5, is DSGVTQTPKHLITATGQRVTLRCSPRSGDLSVYWYQQSLDQGLQFLIQYYNGEERAKGNILERFSAQQFPDLHSELNLSSLELGDSALYFCASSLGADSNQPQHFGDGTRLSIL.

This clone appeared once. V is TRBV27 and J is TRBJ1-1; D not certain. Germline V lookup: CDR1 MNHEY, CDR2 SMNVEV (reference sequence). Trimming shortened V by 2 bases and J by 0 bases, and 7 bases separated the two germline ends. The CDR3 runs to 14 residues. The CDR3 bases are TGTGCCAGCAGTTTAGGCGGAATGAACACTGAAGCTTTCTTT. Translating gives CASSLGGMNTEAFF.

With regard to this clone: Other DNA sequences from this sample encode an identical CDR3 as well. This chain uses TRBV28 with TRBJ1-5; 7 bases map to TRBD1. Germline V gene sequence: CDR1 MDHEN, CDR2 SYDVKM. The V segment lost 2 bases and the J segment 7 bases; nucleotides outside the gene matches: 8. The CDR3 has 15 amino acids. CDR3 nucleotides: TGTGCCAGCAGTTTACTGTCAGGGGGAAACCAGCCCCAGCATTTT. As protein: CASSLLSGGNQPQHF.

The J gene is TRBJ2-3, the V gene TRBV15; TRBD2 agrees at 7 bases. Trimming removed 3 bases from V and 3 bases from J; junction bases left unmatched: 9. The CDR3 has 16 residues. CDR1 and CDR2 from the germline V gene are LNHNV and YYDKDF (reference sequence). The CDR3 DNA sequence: TGTGCCACCAGCAGTGGGGTAGCGGGTAGGACAGATACGCAGTATTTT. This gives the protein CATSSGVAGRTDTQYF.

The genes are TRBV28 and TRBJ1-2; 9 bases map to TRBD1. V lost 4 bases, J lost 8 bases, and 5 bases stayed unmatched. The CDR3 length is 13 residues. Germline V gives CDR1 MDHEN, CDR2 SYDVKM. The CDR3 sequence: CASSSGQGNGYTF. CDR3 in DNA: TGTGCCAGCAGTTCGGGACAGGGCAACGGCTACACCTTC.

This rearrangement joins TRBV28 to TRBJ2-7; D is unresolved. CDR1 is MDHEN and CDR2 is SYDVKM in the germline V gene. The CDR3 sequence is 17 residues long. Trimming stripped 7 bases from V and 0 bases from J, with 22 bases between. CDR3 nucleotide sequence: TGTGCCAGCACCACGCGAGGACCCAGGCCTGCCTCCTACGAGCAGTACTTC. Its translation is CASTTRGPRPASYEQYF.

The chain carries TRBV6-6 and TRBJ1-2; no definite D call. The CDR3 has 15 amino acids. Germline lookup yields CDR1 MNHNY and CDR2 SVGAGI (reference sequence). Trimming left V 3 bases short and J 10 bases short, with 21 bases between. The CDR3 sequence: CASSYLQPPLSVYTF. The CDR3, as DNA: TGTGCCAGCAGTTATCTACAGCCCCCACTTAGCGTCTACACCTTC.

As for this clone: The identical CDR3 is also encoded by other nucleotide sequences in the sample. The CDR3 DNA is TGTGCCAGCAGCTTAGGAATTTCCTACGAGCAGTACTTC. Residues: CASSLGISYEQYF. The chain has TRBV7-2 and TRBJ2-7; D not certain. The CDR3 totals 13 residues. Germline V gives CDR1 SGHTA, CDR2 FQGNSA. The germline V and J ends were trimmed by 1 base and 1 base, with 5 bases remaining between them.

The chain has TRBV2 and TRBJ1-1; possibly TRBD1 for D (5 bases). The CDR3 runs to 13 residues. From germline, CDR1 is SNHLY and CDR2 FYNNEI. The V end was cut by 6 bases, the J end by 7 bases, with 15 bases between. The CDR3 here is CASRRGSLVEAFF. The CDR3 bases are TGTGCCAGCAGGAGGGGTTCACTGGTTGAAGCTTTCTTT.

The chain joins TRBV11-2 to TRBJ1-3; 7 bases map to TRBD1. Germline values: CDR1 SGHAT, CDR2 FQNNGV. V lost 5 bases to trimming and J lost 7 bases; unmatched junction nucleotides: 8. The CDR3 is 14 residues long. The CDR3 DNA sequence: TGTGCCAGCAGCCTAAGACAGGGAGGGAACACCATATATTTT. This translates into CASSLRQGGNTIYF.

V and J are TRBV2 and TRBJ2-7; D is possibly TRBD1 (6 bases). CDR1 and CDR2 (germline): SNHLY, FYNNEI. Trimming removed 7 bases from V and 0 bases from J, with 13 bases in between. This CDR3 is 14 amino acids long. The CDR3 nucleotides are TGTGCCAGCACTCGAGGACAGAGCTCCTACGAGCAGTACTTC. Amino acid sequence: CASTRGQSSYEQYF.

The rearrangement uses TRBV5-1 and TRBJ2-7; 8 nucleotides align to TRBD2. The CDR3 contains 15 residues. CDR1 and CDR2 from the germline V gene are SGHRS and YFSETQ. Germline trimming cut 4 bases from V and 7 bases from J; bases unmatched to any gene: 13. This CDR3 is CASSPETSVRGEQYF. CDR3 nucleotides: TGCGCCAGCAGCCCTGAGACTAGCGTTCGTGGGGAGCAGTACTTC.

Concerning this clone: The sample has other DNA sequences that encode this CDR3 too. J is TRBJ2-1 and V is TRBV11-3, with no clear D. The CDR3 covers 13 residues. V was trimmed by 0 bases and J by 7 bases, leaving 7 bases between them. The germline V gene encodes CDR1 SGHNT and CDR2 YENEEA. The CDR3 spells CASSLDLGNEQFF. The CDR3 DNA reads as TGTGCCAGCAGCTTAGATCTTGGGAATGAGCAGTTCTTC.

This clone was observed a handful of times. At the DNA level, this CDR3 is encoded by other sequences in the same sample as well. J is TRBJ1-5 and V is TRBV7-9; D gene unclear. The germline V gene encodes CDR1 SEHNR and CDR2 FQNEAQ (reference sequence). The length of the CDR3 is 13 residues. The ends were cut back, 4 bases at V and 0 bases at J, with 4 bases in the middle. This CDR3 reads CASSSYSNQPQHF. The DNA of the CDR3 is TGTGCCAGCAGCTCATATAGCAATCAGCCCCAGCATTTT.

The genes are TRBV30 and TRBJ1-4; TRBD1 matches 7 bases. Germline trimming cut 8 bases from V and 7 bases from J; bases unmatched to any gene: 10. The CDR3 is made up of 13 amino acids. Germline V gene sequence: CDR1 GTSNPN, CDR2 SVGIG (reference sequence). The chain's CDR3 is CAQGDGRSEKLFF. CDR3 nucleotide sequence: TGTGCCCAGGGGGATGGGAGGTCTGAAAAACTGTTTTTT.

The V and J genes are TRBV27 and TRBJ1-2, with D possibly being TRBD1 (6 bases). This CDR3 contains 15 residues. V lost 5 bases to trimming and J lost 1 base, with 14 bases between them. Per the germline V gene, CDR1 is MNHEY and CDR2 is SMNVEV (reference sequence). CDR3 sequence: CASSRGTSFNYGYTF. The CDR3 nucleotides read TGTGCCAGCAGTCGAGGGACATCTTTTAACTATGGCTACACCTTC.

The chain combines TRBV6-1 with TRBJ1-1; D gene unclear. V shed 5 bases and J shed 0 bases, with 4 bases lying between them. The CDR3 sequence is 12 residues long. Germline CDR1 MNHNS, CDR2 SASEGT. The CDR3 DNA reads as TGTGCCAGCAGTACCTTGAACACTGAAGCTTTCTTT. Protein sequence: CASSTLNTEAFF.

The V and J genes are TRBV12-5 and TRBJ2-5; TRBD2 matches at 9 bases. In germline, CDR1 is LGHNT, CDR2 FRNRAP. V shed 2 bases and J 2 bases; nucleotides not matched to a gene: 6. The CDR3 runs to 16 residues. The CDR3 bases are TGTGCTAGTGGTTTGCCAGCGGGGGGCCCACAAGAGACCCAGTACTTC. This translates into CASGLPAGGPQETQYF.

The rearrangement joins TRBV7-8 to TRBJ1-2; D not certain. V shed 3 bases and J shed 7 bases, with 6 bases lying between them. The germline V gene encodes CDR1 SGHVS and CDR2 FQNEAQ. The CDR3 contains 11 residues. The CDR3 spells CASSLGGGYTF. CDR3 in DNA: TGTGCCAGCAGCTTGGGAGGTGGCTACACCTTC.

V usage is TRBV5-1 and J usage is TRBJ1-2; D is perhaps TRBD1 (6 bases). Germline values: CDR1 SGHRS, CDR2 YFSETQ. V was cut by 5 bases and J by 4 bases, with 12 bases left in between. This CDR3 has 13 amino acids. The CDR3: CASSRDKGYGYTF. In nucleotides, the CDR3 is TGCGCCAGCAGTCGGGACAAGGGCTATGGCTACACCTTC.

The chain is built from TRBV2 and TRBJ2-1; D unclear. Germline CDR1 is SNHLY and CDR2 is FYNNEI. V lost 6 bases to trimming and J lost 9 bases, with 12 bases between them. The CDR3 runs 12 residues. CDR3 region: CASSGLLAEQFF. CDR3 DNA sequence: TGTGCCAGCAGCGGCCTACTCGCTGAGCAGTTCTTC. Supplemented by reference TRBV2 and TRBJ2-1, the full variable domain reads EPEVTQTPSHQVTQMGQEVILRCVPISNHLYFYWYRQILGQKVEFLVSFYNNEISEKSEIFDDQFSVERPDGSNFTLKIRSTKLEDSAMYFCASSGLLAEQFFGPGTRLTVL.

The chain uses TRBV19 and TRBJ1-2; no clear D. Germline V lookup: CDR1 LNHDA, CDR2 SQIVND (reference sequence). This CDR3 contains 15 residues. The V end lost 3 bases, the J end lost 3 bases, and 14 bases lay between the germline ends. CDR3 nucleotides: TGTGCCAGTAGTATGGTTTCAGCGGGCGACTATGGCTACACCTTC. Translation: CASSMVSAGDYGYTF.

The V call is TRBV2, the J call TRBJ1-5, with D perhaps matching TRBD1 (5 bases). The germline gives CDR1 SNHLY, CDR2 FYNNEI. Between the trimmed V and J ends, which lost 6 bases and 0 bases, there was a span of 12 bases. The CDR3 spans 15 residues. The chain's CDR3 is CASRATAYSNQPQHF. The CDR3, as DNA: TGTGCCAGCAGGGCGACAGCTTATAGCAATCAGCCCCAGCATTTT.

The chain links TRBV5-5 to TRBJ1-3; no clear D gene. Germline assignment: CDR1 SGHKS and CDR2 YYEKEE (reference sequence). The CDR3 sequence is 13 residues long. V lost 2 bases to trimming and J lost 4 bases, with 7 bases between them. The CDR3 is CASSFVRGNTIYF. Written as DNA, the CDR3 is TGTGCCAGCAGCTTTGTTAGGGGAAACACCATATATTTT. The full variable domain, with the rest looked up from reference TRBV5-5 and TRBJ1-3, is DAGVTQSPTHLIKTRGQQVTLRCSPISGHKSVSWYQQVLGQGPQFIFQYYEKEERGRGNFPDRFSARQFPNYSSELNVNALLLGDSALYLCASSFVRGNTIYFGEGSWLTVV.

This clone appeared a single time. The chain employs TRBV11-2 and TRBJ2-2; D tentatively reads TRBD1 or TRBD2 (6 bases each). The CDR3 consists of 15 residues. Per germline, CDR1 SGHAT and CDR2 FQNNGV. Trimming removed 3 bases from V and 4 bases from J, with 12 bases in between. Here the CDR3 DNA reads TGTGCCAGCAGCTTCCGGGGGCTGGGCACCGGGGAGCTGTTTTTT. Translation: CASSFRGLGTGELFF.

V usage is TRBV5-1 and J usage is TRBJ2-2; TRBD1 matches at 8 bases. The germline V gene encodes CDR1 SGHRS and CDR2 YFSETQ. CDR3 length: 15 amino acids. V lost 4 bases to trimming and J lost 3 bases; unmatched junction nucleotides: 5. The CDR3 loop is CASSMLTGDTGELFF. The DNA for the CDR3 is TGCGCCAGCAGCATGCTGACAGGGGACACCGGGGAGCTGTTTTTT.

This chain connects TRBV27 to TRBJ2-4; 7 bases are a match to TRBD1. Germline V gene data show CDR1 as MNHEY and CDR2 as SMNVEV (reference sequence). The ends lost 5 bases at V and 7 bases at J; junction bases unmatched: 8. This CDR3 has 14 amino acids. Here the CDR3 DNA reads TGTGCCAGCAGTACCCGACAGGGTGGGAACATTCAGTACTTC. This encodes CASSTRQGGNIQYF.

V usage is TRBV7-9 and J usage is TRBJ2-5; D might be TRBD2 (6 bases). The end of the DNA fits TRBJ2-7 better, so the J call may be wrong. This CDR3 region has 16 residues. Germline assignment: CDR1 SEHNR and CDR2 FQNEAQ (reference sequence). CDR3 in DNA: TGTGCCAGCAGCCCTCCACCCGACGGGAGCTCCTACGAGCAGTACTTC. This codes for CASSPPPDGSSYEQYF.

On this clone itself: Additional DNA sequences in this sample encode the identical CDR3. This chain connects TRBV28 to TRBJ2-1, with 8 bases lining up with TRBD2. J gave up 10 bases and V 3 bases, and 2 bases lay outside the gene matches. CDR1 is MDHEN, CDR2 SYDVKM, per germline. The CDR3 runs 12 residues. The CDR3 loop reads CASSLAGGEQFF. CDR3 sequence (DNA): TGTGCCAGCAGTTTGGCGGGGGGAGAGCAGTTCTTC.